These 3 T cell receptor beta chains came from one sample sequenced in a study of blood T cell repertoires in COVID-19. Profiling relied on immunoSEQ multiplex PCR, and the TCRdb table lists in-frame clones only, not all of them. The repertoire consists of 260,000 or so clones, with about four fifths occurring once and the leading ten covering approximately 7.5%. The sequencing input was peripheral blood. The receptors come from an elderly woman with COVID-19, enrolled during active disease.

J is TRBJ1-2 and V is TRBV19; 9 bases are a match to TRBD1. The CDR3 sequence is 13 residues long. The germline V gene encodes CDR1 LNHDA and CDR2 SQIVND (reference sequence). After removal of 3 bases from V and 9 bases from J, the junction contained 5 bases not matched to a gene. The CDR3 DNA is TGTGCCAGTAGTATCGACAGGGGGGATCGCTACACCTTC. This codes for CASSIDRGDRYTF.

The V gene is TRBV28, the J gene TRBJ2-7; 10 bases agree with TRBD1. Germline V gene data show CDR1 as MDHEN and CDR2 as SYDVKM. V shed 3 bases and J 1 base; nucleotides not matched to a gene: 9. The CDR3 runs 17 residues. CDR3 residues: CASSFPPGDRGSYEQYF. The CDR3 DNA sequence: TGTGCCAGCAGTTTCCCCCCTGGGGACAGGGGATCCTACGAGCAGTACTTC. Filled out from reference TRBV28 and TRBJ2-7, the complete variable domain reads DVKVTQSSRYLVKRTGEKVFLECVQDMDHENMFWYRQDPGLGLRLIYFSYDVKMKEKGDIPEGYSVSREKKERFSLILESASTNQTSMYLCASSFPPGDRGSYEQYFGPGTRLTVT.

This chain uses TRBV6-5 with TRBJ1-5; D unclear. V lost 5 bases and J lost 0, with 8 bases in between. CDR3 length equals 14 residues. CDR1 is MNHEY and CDR2 is SVGAGI in the germline V gene. CDR3 residues: CASSKTYSNQPQHF. DNA for the CDR3: TGTGCCAGCAGTAAAACCTATAGCAATCAGCCCCAGCATTTT.